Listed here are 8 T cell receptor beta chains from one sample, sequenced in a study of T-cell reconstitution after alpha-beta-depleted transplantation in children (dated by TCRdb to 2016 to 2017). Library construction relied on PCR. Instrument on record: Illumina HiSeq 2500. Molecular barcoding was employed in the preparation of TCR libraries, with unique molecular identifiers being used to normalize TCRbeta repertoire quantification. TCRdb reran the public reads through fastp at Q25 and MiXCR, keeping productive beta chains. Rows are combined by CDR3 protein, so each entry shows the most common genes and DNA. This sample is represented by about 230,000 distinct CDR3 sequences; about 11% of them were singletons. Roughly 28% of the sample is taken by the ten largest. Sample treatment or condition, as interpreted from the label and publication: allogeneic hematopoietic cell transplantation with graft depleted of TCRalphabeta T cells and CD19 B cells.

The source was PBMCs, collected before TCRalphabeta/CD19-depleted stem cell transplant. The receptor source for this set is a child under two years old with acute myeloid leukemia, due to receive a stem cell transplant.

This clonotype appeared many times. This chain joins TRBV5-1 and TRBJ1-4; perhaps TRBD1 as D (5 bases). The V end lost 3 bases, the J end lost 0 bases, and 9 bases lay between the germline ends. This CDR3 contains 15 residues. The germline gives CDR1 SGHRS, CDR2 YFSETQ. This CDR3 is CASSSGTATNEKLFF. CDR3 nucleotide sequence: TGCGCCAGCAGCTCCGGGACGGCAACTAATGAAAAACTGTTTTTT.

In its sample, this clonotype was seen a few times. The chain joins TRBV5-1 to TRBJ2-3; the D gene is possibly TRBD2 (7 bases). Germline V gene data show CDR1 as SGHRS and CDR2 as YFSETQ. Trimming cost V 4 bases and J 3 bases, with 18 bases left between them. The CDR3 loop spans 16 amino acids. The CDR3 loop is CASSTMGGAGTDTQYF. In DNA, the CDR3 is TGCGCCAGCAGCACCATGGGGGGGGCCGGGACAGATACGCAGTATTTT.

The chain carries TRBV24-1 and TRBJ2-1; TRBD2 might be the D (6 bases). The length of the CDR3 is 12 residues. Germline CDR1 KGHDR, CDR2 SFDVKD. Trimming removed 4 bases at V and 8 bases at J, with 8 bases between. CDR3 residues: CATSDPGDEQFF. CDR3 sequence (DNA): TGTGCCACCAGTGACCCGGGGGATGAGCAGTTCTTC.

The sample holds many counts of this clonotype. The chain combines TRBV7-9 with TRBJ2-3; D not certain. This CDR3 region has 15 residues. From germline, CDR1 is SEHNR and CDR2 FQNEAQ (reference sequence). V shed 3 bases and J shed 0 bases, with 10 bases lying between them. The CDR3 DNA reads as TGTGCCAGCAGCTTGTATGGAGCCAGCACAGATACGCAGTATTTT. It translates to CASSLYGASTDTQYF. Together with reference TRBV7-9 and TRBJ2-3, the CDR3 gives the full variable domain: DTGVSQNPRHKITKRGQNVTFRCDPISEHNRLYWYRQTLGQGPEFLTYFQNEAQLEKSRLLSDRFSAERPKGSFSTLEIQRTEQGDSAMYLCASSLYGASTDTQYFGPGTRLTVL.

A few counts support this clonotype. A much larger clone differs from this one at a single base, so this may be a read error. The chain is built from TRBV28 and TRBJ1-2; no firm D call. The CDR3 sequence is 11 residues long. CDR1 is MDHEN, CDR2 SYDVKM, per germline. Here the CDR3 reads CASRHNYGYPF. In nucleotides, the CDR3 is TGTGCCAGCAGACATAACTATGGCTACCCCTTC.

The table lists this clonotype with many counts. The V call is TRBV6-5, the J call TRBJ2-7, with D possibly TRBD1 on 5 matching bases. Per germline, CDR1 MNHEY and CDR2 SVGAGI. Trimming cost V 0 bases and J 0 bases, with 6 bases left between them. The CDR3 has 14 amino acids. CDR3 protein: CASSYSDNSYEQYF. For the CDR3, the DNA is TGTGCCAGCAGTTACTCGGACAACTCCTACGAGCAGTACTTC.

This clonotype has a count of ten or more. CDR3 protein: CASSFLTGANTEAFF. As DNA, the CDR3 is TGCGCCAGCAGCTTCCTCACAGGGGCGAACACTGAAGCTTTCTTT. The chain joins TRBV5-1 to TRBJ1-1; TRBD1 agrees at 7 bases. Germline CDR1 reads SGHRS; CDR2 reads YFSETQ. This CDR3 contains 15 residues. V lost 2 bases to trimming and J lost 1 base; unmatched junction nucleotides: 5.

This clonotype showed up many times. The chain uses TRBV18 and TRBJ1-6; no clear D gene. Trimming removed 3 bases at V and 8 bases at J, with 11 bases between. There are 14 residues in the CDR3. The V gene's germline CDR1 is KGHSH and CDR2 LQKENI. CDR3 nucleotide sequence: TGTGCCAGCTCACCGGGAGGGAGACATTCACCCCTCCACTTT. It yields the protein CASSPGGRHSPLHF.